The clone carrying this T cell receptor beta chain was counted a few times. The antigen remains undetermined. Trimming at V came to 5 bases and at J to 3 bases, leaving 7 bases not matched to a gene. The CDR3 has 15 residues. Per germline, CDR1 KGHSH and CDR2 LQKENI. These data belong to a study of Ad26.COV2.S vaccination and SARS-CoV-2 variants. Study at large: Enrolled in COV1001, the donor was in the Ad26.COV2.S trial arm, which received the vaccine. Donor got 5x10^10 or 1x10^11 viral particles of Ad26.COV2.S.

Repertoires were generated with immunoSEQ multiplex PCR, while TCRdb's copy carries only in-frame clones and drops some. Counted here are some 460,000 clones, roughly nine tenths occurring once; the ten biggest clones make up under 2%. Findings and limits, study-wide: CD8+ and CD4+ T cells specific for spike reportedly responded with substantial breadth after vaccination.

Indicated treatment: roughly 19 received Ad26.COV2.S at low or high dose, single or two shots; several received placebo; per-sample allocation not given. The study sampled participants on day 63 after the first vaccine or placebo injection. An Ad26 vector was used to express Wuhan-strain SARS-CoV-2 spike as the vaccine. The V and J genes are TRBV18 and TRBJ1-5; 7 nucleotides match TRBD1. The sequencing here drew on peripheral blood, taken in a trial of Ad26.COV2.S vaccine versus placebo. This sequence originates from a person between 18 and 65 years old who received the Ad26.COV2.S COVID-19 vaccine or a placebo. The CDR3 sequence is CASSARDSNNQPQHF. The CDR3 DNA follows: TGTGCCAGCTCAGCCCGGGACAGCAACAATCAGCCCCAGCATTTT.